Listed here are 16 T cell receptor beta chains from one sample, sequenced in a study of early T cells in non-severe SARS-CoV-2 infection. A single record per CDR3 protein comes from TCRdb applying MiXCR to the 5' RACE reads. The sample includes 75,000 to 80,000 distinct CDR3 sequences, approximately 16% of them seen just once. The sequenced material came from whole blood. Receptors originate from an adult who was a healthcare worker with PCR-confirmed SARS-CoV-2 infection or an uninfected control (not recorded which).

The chain combines TRBV29-1 with TRBJ1-4; 9 bases map to TRBD1. This CDR3 spans 15 amino acids. CDR1 and CDR2 from the germline V gene are SQVTM and ANQGSEA. Germline trimming cut 4 bases from V and 3 bases from J; bases unmatched to any gene: 6. CDR3 DNA sequence: TGCAGCGTTGCCCCCACAGGGGGCCCTAATGAAAAACTGTTTTTT. Translating gives CSVAPTGGPNEKLFF.

This clonotype occurred a few times. The chain carries TRBV10-3 and TRBJ1-2; the D is unclear. Between the trimmed V and J ends, which lost 2 bases and 8 bases, there was a span of 12 bases. Germline lookup yields CDR1 ENHRY and CDR2 SYGVKD. The CDR3 runs 13 residues. CDR3 residues: CAISEPDIRGYTF. CDR3 nucleotides: TGTGCCATCAGTGAGCCTGACATCAGGGGCTACACCTTC.

The chain combines TRBV11-2 with TRBJ2-5, with 13 bases that match TRBD2. Germline trimming cut 5 bases from V and 0 bases from J; bases unmatched to any gene: 12. The CDR3 sequence is 19 residues long. Germline CDR1 reads SGHAT; CDR2 reads FQNNGV. This CDR3 reads CASSRRGLAGAVHQETQYF. Written as DNA, the CDR3 is TGTGCCAGCAGCCGCCGCGGACTAGCGGGGGCCGTCCACCAAGAGACCCAGTACTTC.

The V call is TRBV29-1, the J call TRBJ2-7; 12 bases agree with TRBD2. The germline CDR1 and CDR2 sequences are SQVTM and ANQGSEA. J lost 5 bases, V lost 5 bases, and 10 bases had no gene match. The CDR3 contains 15 residues. The CDR3 here is CSVKPLAGGPHEQYF. CDR3 bases: TGCAGCGTTAAACCTCTAGCGGGAGGGCCCCACGAGCAGTACTTC.

The chain is built from TRBV6-6 and TRBJ2-1, with 10 bases lining up with TRBD2. Germline CDR1 is MNHNY and CDR2 is SVGAGI (reference sequence). There are 13 residues in the CDR3. Trimming removed 6 bases from V and 9 bases from J; junction bases left unmatched: 5. For the CDR3, the DNA is TGTGCCAGCAGAAGCGGGGGGGCAGTTGAGCAGTTCTTC. Translated: CASRSGGAVEQFF.

This clonotype was recorded a few times. V and J are TRBV27 and TRBJ1-5; TRBD1 aligns across 7 bases. Germline CDR1 and CDR2: MNHEY and SMNVEV (reference sequence). The CDR3 consists of 15 residues. Trimming removed 8 bases from V and 2 bases from J; junction bases left unmatched: 9. CDR3 sequence: CASRPQGDGNQPQHF. CDR3 nucleotide sequence: TGTGCCAGCCGTCCCCAGGGGGATGGCAATCAGCCCCAGCATTTT.

V and J are TRBV7-3 and TRBJ2-3; 10 bases line up with TRBD1. The CDR3 totals 15 residues. The junction had 5 bases not matched to a gene; V was cut back by 5 bases and J by 3 bases. Per germline, CDR1 SGHTA and CDR2 FQGTGA. The CDR3 protein is CASSDRGQITDTQYF. The CDR3 nucleotides read TGTGCCAGCAGCGACAGGGGGCAGATTACAGATACGCAGTATTTT.

There are a few counts of this clonotype. This chain links TRBV19 with TRBJ2-5; D uncertain. V was clipped by 7 bases and J by 5 bases, with 11 bases between them. Germline values: CDR1 LNHDA, CDR2 SQIVND (reference sequence). The CDR3 loop spans 12 amino acids. CDR3 residues: CASTRTGETQYF. CDR3 bases: TGTGCCAGTACCCGAACCGGGGAGACCCAGTACTTC.

By sample share, this clonotype is medium-sized. J is TRBJ2-1 and V is TRBV11-2, with D possibly being TRBD1 or TRBD2 (5 bases each). The germline V gene encodes CDR1 SGHAT and CDR2 FQNNGV. CDR3 length: 17 amino acids. V was cut by 1 base and J by 0 bases, with 13 bases left in between. The CDR3: CASSLVPGASSYNEQFF. CDR3 in DNA: TGTGCCAGCAGCTTAGTCCCCGGGGCTAGCTCCTACAATGAGCAGTTCTTC.

CDR3 in amino acids: CSVAPWKGGEQFF. The CDR3 coding sequence is TGCAGCGTTGCCCCTTGGAAGGGCGGTGAGCAGTTCTTC. This chain uses TRBV29-1 with TRBJ2-1; D is undetermined. The CDR3 is 13 amino acids. The germline gives CDR1 SQVTM, CDR2 ANQGSEA. Trimming pared 4 bases from V and 9 bases from J, leaving 16 bases between.

This clonotype was seen only a few times. This chain uses TRBV28 with TRBJ2-7; weak D call: TRBD1 (6 bases). CDR3 size: 11 residues. V dropped 10 bases and J dropped 2 bases, with 9 bases sitting between them. Germline CDR1 and CDR2: MDHEN and SYDVKM. In DNA, the CDR3 is TGTGCCACTTGGGGGCCCTACGAGCAGTACTTC. It encodes CATWGPYEQYF.

This sequence joins TRBV27 and TRBJ2-3, with D unresolved. In germline, CDR1 is MNHEY, CDR2 SMNVEV (reference sequence). The CDR3 sequence is 16 residues long. Trimming took off 5 bases at V and 0 bases at J, with 15 bases between the two ends. The CDR3 DNA is TGTGCCAGCAGTCCCCTGGGCAGTTATAGCACAGATACGCAGTATTTT. Its protein product is CASSPLGSYSTDTQYF.

This clonotype was recorded a few times. The rearrangement uses TRBV29-1 and TRBJ2-7; TRBD2 matches 10 bases. V shed 6 bases and J 0 bases; nucleotides not matched to a gene: 5. This CDR3 comprises 14 residues. From germline, CDR1 is SQVTM and CDR2 ANQGSEA. The CDR3 loop reads CSVGSGGASYEQYF. For the CDR3, the DNA is TGCAGCGTGGGAAGCGGGGGGGCCTCCTACGAGCAGTACTTC.

V is TRBV5-6 and J is TRBJ1-1; possible D gene TRBD1, 5 bases. Germline V gene lookup returns CDR1 SGHDT and CDR2 YYEEEE. This CDR3 has 12 residues. The ends were cut back, 5 bases at V and 11 bases at J, with 16 bases in the middle. The CDR3: CASSYAGTTAFF. Here the CDR3 DNA reads TGTGCCAGCAGTTACGCCGGGACGACGGCTTTCTTT.

The chain links TRBV11-2 to TRBJ2-1; D is undetermined. The CDR3 extends over 14 amino acids. V lost 1 base and J lost 0, with 4 bases in between. In germline, CDR1 is SGHAT, CDR2 FQNNGV. The CDR3: CASSLVVSYNEQFF. CDR3 DNA: TGTGCCAGCAGCTTAGTAGTCTCCTACAATGAGCAGTTCTTC.

V is TRBV7-9 and J is TRBJ1-2, with D possibly TRBD1 on 6 matching bases. CDR1 SEHNR and CDR2 FQNEAQ come from the germline V gene (reference sequence). The CDR3 runs to 14 residues. Deletions cut 3 bases from V and 9 bases from J, with 17 bases between. The CDR3 spells CASSFSGARMSYTF. CDR3 bases: TGTGCCAGCAGCTTTTCGGGGGCCCGCATGAGCTACACCTTC.